A single T cell receptor (beta chain) is shown here with its context. The CDR3 totals 16 residues. In germline, CDR1 is SGHNT, CDR2 YYREEE (reference sequence). V dropped 0 bases and J dropped 2 bases, with 13 bases sitting between them. These data come from a study of shared clonotypes between healthy human individuals. CD8 cells classed as naive were CD45RO-negative and positively selected for CCR7, excluding terminally differentiated effector memory CD45RA+ cells. Assay: immunoSEQ multiplex PCR; the TCRdb copy retains only in-frame clones and omits some. The sample has about 1.9 million clones; just over 90% are singletons.

The sequencing input was naive CD8+ T cells from PBMCs. This TCR derives from a man younger than 35 in good health. Some clones in this sample may be carry-over from other donors' samples. The chain links TRBV5-4 to TRBJ2-3, with a possible D match to TRBD2 (6 bases). CDR3 coding DNA: TGTGCCAGCAGCTTGGTGGGGGGAGCGCTCACAGATACGCAGTATTTT. It codes for CASSLVGGALTDTQYF.